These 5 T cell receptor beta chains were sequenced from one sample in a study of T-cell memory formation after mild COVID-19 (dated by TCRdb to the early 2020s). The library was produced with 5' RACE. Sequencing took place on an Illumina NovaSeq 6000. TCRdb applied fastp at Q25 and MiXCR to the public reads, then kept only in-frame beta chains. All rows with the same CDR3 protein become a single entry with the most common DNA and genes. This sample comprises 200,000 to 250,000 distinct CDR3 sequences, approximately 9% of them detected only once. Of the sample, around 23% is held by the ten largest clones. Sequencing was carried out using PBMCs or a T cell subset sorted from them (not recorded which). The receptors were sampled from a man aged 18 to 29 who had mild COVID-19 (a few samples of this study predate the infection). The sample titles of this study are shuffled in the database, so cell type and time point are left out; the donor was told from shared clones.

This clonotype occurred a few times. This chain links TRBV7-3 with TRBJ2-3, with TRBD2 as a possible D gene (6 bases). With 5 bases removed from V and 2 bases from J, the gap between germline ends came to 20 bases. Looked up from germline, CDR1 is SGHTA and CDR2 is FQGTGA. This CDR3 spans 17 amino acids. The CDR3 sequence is CASSTRDGRENTDTQYF. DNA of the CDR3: TGTGCCAGCAGCACCCGGGATGGGCGGGAAAACACAGATACGCAGTATTTT. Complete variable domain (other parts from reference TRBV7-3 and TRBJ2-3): GAGVSQTPSNKVTEKGKYVELRCDPISGHTALYWYRQSLGQGPEFLIYFQGTGAADDSGLPNDRFFAVRPEGSVSTLKIQRTERGDSAVYLCASSTRDGRENTDTQYFGPGTRLTVL.

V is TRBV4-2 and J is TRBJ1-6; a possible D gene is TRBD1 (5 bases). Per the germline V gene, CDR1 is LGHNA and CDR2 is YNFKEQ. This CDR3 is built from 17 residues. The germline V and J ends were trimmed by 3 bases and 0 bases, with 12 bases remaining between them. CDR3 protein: CASSHANGGSYNSPLHF. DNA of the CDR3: TGTGCCAGCAGCCATGCGAACGGGGGCTCCTATAATTCACCCCTCCACTTT.

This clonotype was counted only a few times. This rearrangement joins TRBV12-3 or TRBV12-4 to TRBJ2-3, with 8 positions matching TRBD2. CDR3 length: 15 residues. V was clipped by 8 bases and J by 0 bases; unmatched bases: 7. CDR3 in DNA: TGTGCCAGCTCGAGACTAGCGCGGAGCACAGATACGCAGTATTTT. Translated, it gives CASSRLARSTDTQYF.

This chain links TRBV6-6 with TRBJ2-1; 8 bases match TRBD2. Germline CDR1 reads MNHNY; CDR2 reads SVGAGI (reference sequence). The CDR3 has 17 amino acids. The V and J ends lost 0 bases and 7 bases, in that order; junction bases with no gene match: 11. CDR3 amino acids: CASSYSITGGAANEQFF. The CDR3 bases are TGTGCCAGCAGTTACTCGATAACGGGGGGGGCCGCGAATGAGCAGTTCTTC.

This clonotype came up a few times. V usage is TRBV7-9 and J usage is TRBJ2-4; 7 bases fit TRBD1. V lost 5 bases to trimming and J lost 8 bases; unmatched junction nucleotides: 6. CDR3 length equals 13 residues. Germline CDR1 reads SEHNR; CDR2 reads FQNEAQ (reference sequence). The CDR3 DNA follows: TGTGCCAGCAGCGCACAGGGGAAGGACATTCAGTACTTC. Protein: CASSAQGKDIQYF.